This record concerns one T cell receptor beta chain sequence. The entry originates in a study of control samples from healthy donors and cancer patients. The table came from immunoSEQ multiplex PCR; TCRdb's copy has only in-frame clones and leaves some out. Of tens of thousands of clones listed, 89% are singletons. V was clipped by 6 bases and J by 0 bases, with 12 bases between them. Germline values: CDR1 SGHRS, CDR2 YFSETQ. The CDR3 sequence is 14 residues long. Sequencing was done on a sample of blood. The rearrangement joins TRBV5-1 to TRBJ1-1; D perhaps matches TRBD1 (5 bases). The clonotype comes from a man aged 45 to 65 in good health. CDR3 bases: TGCGCCAGCACCCCGGAGGGGATGAACACTGAAGCTTTCTTT. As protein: CASTPEGMNTEAFF.